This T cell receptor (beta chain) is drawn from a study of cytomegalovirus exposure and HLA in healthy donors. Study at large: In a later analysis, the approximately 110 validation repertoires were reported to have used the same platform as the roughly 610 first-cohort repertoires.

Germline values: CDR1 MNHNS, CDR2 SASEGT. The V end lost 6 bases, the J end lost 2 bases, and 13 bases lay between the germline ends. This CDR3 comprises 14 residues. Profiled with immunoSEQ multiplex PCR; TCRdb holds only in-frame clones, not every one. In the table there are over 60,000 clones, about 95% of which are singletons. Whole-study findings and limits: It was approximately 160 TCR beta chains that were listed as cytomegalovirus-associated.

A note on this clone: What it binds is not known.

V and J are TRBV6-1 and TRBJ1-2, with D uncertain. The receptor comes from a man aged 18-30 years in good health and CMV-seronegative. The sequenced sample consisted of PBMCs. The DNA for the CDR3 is TGTGCCAGCAGCCCCCCACAGTGGAACTATGGCTACACCTTC. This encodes CASSPPQWNYGYTF.